This T cell receptor (beta chain) was identified in a study of T cell responses to AZD1222 COVID-19 vaccine. Some clones are missing from TCRdb's copy, which holds only in-frame ones; the method was immunoSEQ multiplex PCR. Counted here are 120,000 or so clones, 75% to 90% occurring once; the ten biggest clones make up over 8.5%. Notes on the study in general: The span of vaccine-associated CD4 TCRs extended across spike, with dominance at 160-218 and 743-854.

Points on this clone: Antigen: not known.

CDR1 and CDR2 (germline): SGHRS, YFSETQ. Trimming removed 4 bases from V and 5 bases from J, with 21 bases in between. This CDR3 region has 16 residues. This TCR was recovered from an adult in good health. The chain uses TRBV5-1 and TRBJ1-1; no reliable D call. This specimen consisted of peripheral blood, obtained on day 0 of MenACWY control vaccination. DNA of the CDR3: TGCGCCAGCAGCCCCTCGAAGACTGGTGGTGATACTGAAGCTTTCTTT. Translation: CASSPSKTGGDTEAFF.